This T cell receptor beta chain appears in the sequencing data of a study of chemoradiotherapy in HPV16-positive cancers. On the study more broadly: A couple of HPV16-positive patients' cells yielded candidate HPV-specific clones and common motifs. Points from the study as a whole: HPV-specific T cells were functionally defined from only a couple of HPV16-positive patients. HPV-responsive T-cell expansion during chemoradiotherapy was linked to improved recurrence-free survival in HPV16-positive patients. Candidate HPV-specific clones and E7-related TCR motifs grew in tumor during treatment.

Germline loops: CDR1 SGHTA, CDR2 FQGTGA. This CDR3 has 17 amino acids. V lost 1 base and J 1 base, leaving 16 bases between the germline ends. Measured with immunoSEQ multiplex PCR; TCRdb has only the in-frame clones, and not every one. This table holds about 7,000 clones, roughly 79% found once. Note on this clone: Antigen specificity is unknown.

The chain couples TRBV7-3 to TRBJ2-5; tentative D call: TRBD2 (7 bases). This sample was gathered from a patient who underwent chemoradiotherapy. The TCR comes from a human donor with HPV-associated anogenital cancer. The CDR3 DNA sequence: TGTGCCAGCAGCTTAATGGTTGGGGGGGGCAGCCAAGAGACCCAGTACTTC. Translation gives CASSLMVGGGSQETQYF.